This TCR beta chain was identified during a study of post-analysis software for immune sequencing data. Findings of the study overall: Those samples that were prepared in the same batch co-clustered strongly by F measure. Among 5 or 6 TRBV segments more frequent in patients than controls were TRBV5-6, TRBV5-1 and TRBV20-1. Significantly lower normalized Chao1 diversity was found in patients with multiple sclerosis relative to controls.

This CDR3 is 14 amino acids long. The V gene lost 5 bases and the J gene lost 2 bases, with 13 bases spanning the gap. Germline V gives CDR1 LGHDT, CDR2 YNNKEL (reference sequence). Unique molecular identifiers featured in each of the TCR beta cDNA libraries. Approximately 0.5 million cDNA molecules were recovered from an input of 1 to 10 million T cells. MiXCR, run by TCRdb on the PCR reads, gives a single entry per CDR3 protein. The sample holds 350,000 to 450,000 distinct CDR3 sequences; less than 35% are singletons and the top ten take about an eighth. Worth noting for this clonotype: Its antigen is unidentified.

The chain recombines TRBV3-1 with TRBJ2-7; maybe TRBD2 (5 bases). The sample taken for sequencing was blood. This receptor was taken from a girl aged 10 to 17 with multiple sclerosis. The CDR3 here is CASSIVRDAYEQYF. The CDR3 bases are TGTGCCAGCAGCATAGTCCGGGATGCCTACGAGCAGTACTTC.